This T cell receptor (beta chain) was retrieved from a study of regulatory T cells in long-lasting Graves disease. Noted time point: newly diagnosed GD, antithyroid drugs for less than 3 months. PBMC RNA was the source of the TCR library. Whole-study results and caveats: TRBV28, TRBJ1-2 and TRBJ2-5 were segments that persistent disease favored. Persistent Graves' patients showed less TCR diversity than newly diagnosed ones. It was peripheral blood alone, not thyroid tissue, that was studied.

After removal of 6 bases from V and 3 bases from J, the junction contained 3 bases not matched to a gene. The CDR3 extends over 14 amino acids. CDR1 and CDR2 (germline): ENHRY, SYGVKD. TCR beta libraries were built with iRepertoire HTBI primers and Arm-PCR of CDR3 regions. TCRdb re-derived calls from the multiplex PCR reads in MiXCR, one entry per CDR3 protein. The sample lists hundreds of thousands of distinct CDR3 sequences; around 15% were seen once. Turning to this clonotype: Its antigen is still unknown.

In addition, the sample was reused for a study of T cells in Graves' hyperthyroidism and ophthalmopathy. That investigation notes: The study used the HTBI primer set for a first-round RT-PCR of the TCR CDR3.

This clonotype originated in a woman younger than 45 with Graves disease. Sequenced material: peripheral blood mononuclear cells (PBMCs), taken at new diagnosis, from a patient treated with antithyroid drugs. This chain links TRBV10-3 with TRBJ2-7, with 12 bases identical to TRBD2. The CDR3 coding sequence is TGTGCCATCAGGGTGACTAGCGGGAGCTACGAGCAGTACTTC. The encoded protein is CAIRVTSGSYEQYF.